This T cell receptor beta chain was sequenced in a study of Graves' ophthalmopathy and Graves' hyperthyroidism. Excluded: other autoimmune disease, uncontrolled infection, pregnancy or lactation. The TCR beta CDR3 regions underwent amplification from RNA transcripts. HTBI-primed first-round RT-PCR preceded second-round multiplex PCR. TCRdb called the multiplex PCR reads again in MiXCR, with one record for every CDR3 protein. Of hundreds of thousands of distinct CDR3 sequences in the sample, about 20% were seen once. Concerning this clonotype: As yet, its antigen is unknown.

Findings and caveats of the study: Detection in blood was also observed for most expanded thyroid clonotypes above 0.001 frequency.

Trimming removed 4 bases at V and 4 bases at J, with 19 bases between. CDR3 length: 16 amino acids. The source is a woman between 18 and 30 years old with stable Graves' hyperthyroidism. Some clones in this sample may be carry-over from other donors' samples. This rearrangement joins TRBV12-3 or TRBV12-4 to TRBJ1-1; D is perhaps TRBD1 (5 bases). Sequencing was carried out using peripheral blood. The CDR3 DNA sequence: TGTGCCAGCAGTTATAAAGCCGGGGCATCGGGCACTGAAGCTTTCTTT. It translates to CASSYKAGASGTEAFF.